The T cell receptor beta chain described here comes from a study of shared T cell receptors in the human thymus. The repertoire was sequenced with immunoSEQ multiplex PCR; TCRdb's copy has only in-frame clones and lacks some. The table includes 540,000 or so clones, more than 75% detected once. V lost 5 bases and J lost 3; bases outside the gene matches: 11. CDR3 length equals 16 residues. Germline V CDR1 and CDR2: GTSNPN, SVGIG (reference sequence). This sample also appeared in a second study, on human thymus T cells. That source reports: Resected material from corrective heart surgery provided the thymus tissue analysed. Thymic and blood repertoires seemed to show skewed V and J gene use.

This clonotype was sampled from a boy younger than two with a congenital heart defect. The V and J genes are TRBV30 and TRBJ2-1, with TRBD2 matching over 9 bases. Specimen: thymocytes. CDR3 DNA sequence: TGTGCCTGGGCCCGTGGGCTAGCGGGAATCTACAATGAGCAGTTCTTC. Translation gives CAWARGLAGIYNEQFF.